These T cell receptor beta chains were read from a single sample in a study of patients and donors after allogeneic stem cell transplantation. TCRdb re-derived calls from the RT-PCR reads in MiXCR, one entry per CDR3 protein. The table has hundreds of thousands of distinct CDR3 sequences, approximately 16% seen once. The sequenced material came from blood, either unsorted or a sorted T cell fraction (not recorded which). The receptors shown here come from a human donor who was either an allogeneic HSCT recipient or a stem cell or donor lymphocyte infusion donor (not recorded which). It is not recorded whose cells these are; they may come from a transplant donor. Both conserved end residues are part of each CDR3. A D gene is named only where the DNA matches it firmly. The size field is filled for only some rows; it gives once, few, many or a size class.

v_gene,j_gene,abundance,d_gene,CDR3aa,CDR3nt
TRBV12-3/TRBV12-4,TRBJ1-2,few,TRBD1,CASSPSSTGFYGYTF,TGTGCCAGCAGTCCGTCGTCGACAGGGTTCTATGGCTACACCTTC
TRBV9,TRBJ1-1,few,.,CASSVTGSHTEAFF,TGTGCCAGCAGCGTAACGGGGTCCCACACTGAAGCTTTCTTT
TRBV12-3/TRBV12-4,TRBJ2-7,few,.,CASSYPGKGQYF,TGTGCCAGCAGCTATCCGGGAAAAGGGCAGTACTTC
TRBV18,TRBJ1-2,.,TRBD1,CASSPTGIEGYTF,TGTGCCAGCTCACCGACAGGGATCGAGGGCTACACCTTC
TRBV24-1,TRBJ1-6,many,.,CATRPSGTPSGPLHF,TGTGCCACCCGACCTTCCGGGACACCATCGGGACCCCTCCACTTT
TRBV25-1,TRBJ2-2,few,TRBD2,CASSRREIYTGELFF,TGTGCCAGCAGTCGGCGGGAGATCTACACCGGGGAGCTGTTTTTT
TRBV4-1,TRBJ1-1,.,TRBD1,CASSRGGKGGEAFF,TGCGCCAGCAGCCGAGGGGGCAAGGGTGGTGAAGCTTTCTTT
TRBV7-8,TRBJ2-3,few,TRBD2,CASSFSGSLTDTQYF,TGTGCCAGCAGCTTTAGCGGGAGCTTGACAGATACGCAGTATTTT
TRBV11-2,TRBJ1-2,.,TRBD1,CASSAIRTGSRGYTF,TGTGCCAGCAGCGCAATTAGGACAGGTTCGAGGGGCTACACCTTC
TRBV12-3/TRBV12-4,TRBJ1-1,few,TRBD1,CASSLYRDRETEAFF,TGTGCCAGCAGTTTGTACCGGGACAGGGAAACTGAAGCTTTCTTT
TRBV20-1,TRBJ2-5,.,TRBD1,CSARIGGRETQYF,TGCAGTGCTAGAATAGGGGGCAGAGAGACCCAGTACTTC
TRBV20-1,TRBJ2-2,few,TRBD1,CSVRTGRSTGELFF,TGCAGTGTCCGGACAGGGAGGTCCACCGGGGAGCTGTTTTTT
TRBV6-2/TRBV6-3,TRBJ2-2,few,.,CASSHFTRAVTGELFF,TGTGCCAGCAGCCACTTCACTAGGGCGGTCACCGGGGAGCTGTTTTTT
TRBV28,TRBJ2-5,few,TRBD1,CASSIPTGKETQYF,TGTGCCAGCAGTATACCGACAGGGAAAGAGACCCAGTACTTC
TRBV7-7,TRBJ2-2,few,TRBD1,CASSSYPLGTGSTGELFF,TGTGCTAGCAGCTCTTACCCCTTGGGGACAGGGTCGACCGGGGAGCTGTTTTTT
TRBV6-1,TRBJ2-1,few,TRBD2,CASSPLGGGDEQFF,TGTGCCAGCAGTCCCCTGGGGGGAGGGGATGAGCAGTTCTTC
TRBV20-1,TRBJ2-1,few,TRBD2,CSARRAGGRNEQFF,TGCAGTGCTAGAAGGGCGGGGGGCCGAAATGAGCAGTTCTTC
TRBV5-1,TRBJ1-2,.,TRBD1,CASSLQTGGYTYNYGYTF,TGCGCCAGCAGCTTACAGACAGGGGGCTATACTTATAACTATGGCTACACCTTC
TRBV7-6,TRBJ1-2,.,.,CASSLARSGGSDGYTF,TGTGCCAGCAGCTTAGCCCGCAGTGGGGGGTCCGATGGCTACACCTTC
TRBV6-1,TRBJ1-1,.,.,CASSEEGRNTEAFF,TGTGCCAGCAGTGAAGAGGGAAGGAACACTGAAGCTTTCTTT
TRBV9,TRBJ2-5,many,.,CASSVDSGETQYF,TGTGCCAGCAGCGTGGACAGTGGAGAGACCCAGTACTTC
TRBV21-1,TRBJ2-5,.,.,CASTVLAAQETQYF,TGTGCCAGCACAGTACTAGCGGCCCAAGAGACCCAGTACTTC
TRBV7-2,TRBJ1-5,.,.,CASSLGFSQPQHF,TGTGCCAGCAGCTTAGGCTTCTCCCAGCCCCAGCATTTT
TRBV7-2,TRBJ2-3,few,.,CASSHPVGALDTQYF,TGTGCCAGCAGCCACCCCGTCGGGGCGTTAGATACGCAGTATTTT
TRBV12-3/TRBV12-4,TRBJ1-1,.,.,CASSLALHPMNTEAFF,TGTGCCAGCAGTTTAGCCTTGCATCCCATGAACACTGAAGCTTTCTTT
TRBV11-2,TRBJ2-5,many,TRBD2,CASSFVAGETQYF,TGTGCCAGCAGCTTCGTAGCGGGAGAGACCCAGTACTTC
TRBV18,TRBJ2-1,many,.,CASSPADASYNEQFF,TGTGCCAGCTCACCGGCGGACGCCTCATACAATGAGCAGTTCTTC
TRBV20-1,TRBJ1-1,few,TRBD1,CSARQAGGTEAFF,TGCAGTGCTAGACAGGCAGGGGGTACTGAAGCTTTCTTT
TRBV12-3/TRBV12-4,TRBJ1-1,few,.,CASSPSVPRDTEAFF,TGTGCCAGCAGTCCATCAGTCCCCAGGGACACTGAAGCTTTCTTT
TRBV7-6,TRBJ2-2,.,TRBD1,CASSLGRGQGRTGELFF,TGTGCCAGCAGCTTAGGCCGAGGACAGGGGCGTACCGGGGAGCTGTTTTTT
TRBV6-1,TRBJ2-7,few,TRBD2,CASSRNQPSGVGEQYF,TGTGCCAGCTCTAGAAATCAGCCTAGCGGGGTAGGAGAGCAGTACTTC
TRBV12-3/TRBV12-4,TRBJ1-2,.,.,CASSTVVRETVGYTF,TGTGCCAGCAGTACAGTGGTCAGGGAAACGGTCGGCTACACCTTC
TRBV10-3,TRBJ2-3,few,.,CAISEGVYTQYF,TGTGCCATCAGTGAAGGAGTATATACGCAGTATTTT
TRBV5-5,TRBJ2-7,.,.,CASSLGVSEQYF,TGTGCCAGCAGCTTGGGGGTTTCCGAGCAGTACTTC
TRBV3-1,TRBJ2-1,few,.,CASSQVLGPSSYNEQFF,TGTGCCAGCAGCCAAGTGTTAGGACCTAGCTCCTACAATGAGCAGTTCTTC
TRBV4-1,TRBJ2-2,few,TRBD2,CASSQVPGLAGGQGTGELFF,TGCGCCAGCAGCCAGGTCCCGGGACTAGCGGGAGGGCAGGGCACCGGGGAGCTGTTTTTT
TRBV11-2,TRBJ2-7,few,TRBD1,CASSSRDRGRYEQYF,TGTGCCAGCAGCTCCCGGGACAGGGGGCGTTACGAGCAGTACTTC
TRBV20-1,TRBJ2-6,.,.,CSARLPGANVLTF,TGCAGTGCTCGACTCCCTGGGGCCAACGTCCTGACTTTC
TRBV2,TRBJ2-2,once,TRBD2,CASSEVLAAAGELFF,TGTGCCAGCAGTGAAGTGCTAGCGGCGGCCGGGGAGCTGTTTTTT
TRBV4-1,TRBJ2-2,.,.,CASSPEFSAANTGELFF,TGCGCCAGCAGCCCTGAGTTTTCTGCAGCGAACACCGGGGAGCTGTTTTTT